The clone carrying this TCR beta chain was observed a handful of times. The entry originates in a study of T cells of healthy individuals. Germline V gene data show CDR1 as SNHLY and CDR2 as FYNNEI. V was pared by 5 bases and J by 9 bases, with 17 bases between. The CDR3 consists of 14 residues. MiXCR was run by TCRdb on the 5' RACE reads, yielding one entry per CDR3 protein. The profile shows tens of thousands of distinct CDR3 sequences, roughly 14% of them singletons. The sequence derives from a human donor in good health. The V gene is TRBV2, the J gene TRBJ2-1; tentatively, D is TRBD2 (5 bases). In DNA form, the CDR3 reads TGTGCCAGCAGTCCAACCGGGATCAATAGTGAGCAGTTCTTC. Translating gives CASSPTGINSEQFF.